Given below is one TCR beta chain in context. Its target is not known. The table came from immunoSEQ multiplex PCR; TCRdb's copy has only in-frame clones and leaves some out. The sample lists 220,000 or so clones, roughly 84% occurring once. The sample originates from a study of cytomegalovirus exposure and HLA in healthy donors. Study-wide context: The same platform was used for the 110 or so validation repertoires and the approximately 700 first-cohort repertoires, a later analysis reported.

The CDR3 has 15 amino acids. From germline, CDR1 is MNHEY and CDR2 SVGAGI. Trimming at V came to 4 bases and at J to 1 base, leaving 3 bases not matched to a gene. Findings and limits, study-wide: With high specificity and sensitivity, the classifier reportedly diagnosed cytomegalovirus status. According to a subsequent analysis, TCR clusters from the first cohort were inclined to appear together in the 120 or so validation repertoires.

The source is a young woman in good health and CMV-seropositive. The rearrangement uses TRBV6-5 and TRBJ2-3, with TRBD2 matching 9 bases. Sequencing input: PBMCs. CDR3 sequence: CASSSRTSGTDTQYF. CDR3 bases: TGTGCCAGCAGTTCCCGGACTAGCGGCACAGATACGCAGTATTTT.